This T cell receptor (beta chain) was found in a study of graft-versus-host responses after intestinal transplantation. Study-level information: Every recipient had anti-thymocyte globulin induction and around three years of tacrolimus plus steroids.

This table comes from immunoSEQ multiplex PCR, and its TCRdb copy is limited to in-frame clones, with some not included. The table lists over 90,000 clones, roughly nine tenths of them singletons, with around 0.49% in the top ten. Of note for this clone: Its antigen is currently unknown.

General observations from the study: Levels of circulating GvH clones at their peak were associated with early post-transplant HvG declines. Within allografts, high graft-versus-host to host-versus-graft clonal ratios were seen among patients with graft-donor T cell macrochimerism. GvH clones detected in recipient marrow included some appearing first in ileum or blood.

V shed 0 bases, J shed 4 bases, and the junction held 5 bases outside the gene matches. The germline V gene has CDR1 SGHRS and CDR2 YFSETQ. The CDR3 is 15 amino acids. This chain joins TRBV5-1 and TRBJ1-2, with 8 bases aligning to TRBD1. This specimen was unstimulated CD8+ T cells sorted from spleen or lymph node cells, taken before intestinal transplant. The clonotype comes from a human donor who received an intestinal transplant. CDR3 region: CASSLVQGVVYGYTF. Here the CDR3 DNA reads TGCGCCAGCAGCTTGGTACAGGGGGTCGTCTATGGCTACACCTTC. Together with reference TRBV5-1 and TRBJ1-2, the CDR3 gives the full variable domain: KAGVTQTPRYLIKTRGQQVTLSCSPISGHRSVSWYQQTPGQGLQFLFEYFSETQRNKGNFPGRFSGRQFSNSRSEMNVSTLELGDSALYLCASSLVQGVVYGYTFGSGTRLTVV.